The present T cell receptor beta chain was sequenced within a study of shared clonotypes between healthy human individuals. Study information: Donors consisted of two women and three men between 18 and 49. Whole-study findings and limits: Only blood underwent sampling, and tissue repertoires likely differ. Clonotypes shared by all four sorted-subset donors had higher generation probabilities than non-shared clonotypes. Estimated richness was generally greater in naive than memory subsets.

This CDR3 has 15 residues. The V end lost 7 bases, the J end lost 1 base, and 14 bases lay between the germline ends. The V gene's germline CDR1 is SGHTA and CDR2 FQGNSA. Concerning this clone: The antigen is undetermined.

TCRdb keeps only in-frame clones here, not all; method: immunoSEQ multiplex PCR. The sample holds approximately 980,000 clones, about three quarters seen once. The genes are TRBV7-2 and TRBJ2-1; D is possibly TRBD2 (5 bases). The material sequenced was memory CD4+ T cells sorted from blood. Described subset: CD45RA-negative fraction. This receptor was taken from a man aged 18 to 35 in good health. The CDR3 sequence: CASIPGGGSYNEQFF. The CDR3 DNA sequence: TGTGCCAGCATCCCGGGTGGCGGGTCCTACAATGAGCAGTTCTTC.